This TCR beta chain was sequenced for a study of blood T cell repertoires in COVID-19. Overall study: Whether acute or convalescent, the COVID-19 samples came from the United States, Italy and Spain.

Under the authors' procedure: Amplification from reference gene primers served as the basis for estimated nucleated cell counts. Profiled with immunoSEQ multiplex PCR; TCRdb holds only in-frame clones, not every one. Clone size and V and J calls were adopted from that table, with D and trimming inferred from the DNA. This repertoire shows roughly 150,000 clones, about four fifths found once; its top ten account for roughly 2%. Trimming cost V 5 bases and J 0 bases, with 10 bases left between them. The length of the CDR3 is 14 residues. The germline V gene has CDR1 SGHRS and CDR2 YFSETQ. Sequenced sample: peripheral blood. This chain links TRBV5-1 with TRBJ2-3, with D hard to call. The clonotype comes from a woman aged 80 or older with acute or convalescent COVID-19. This CDR3 is CASRREYSTDTQYF. Here the CDR3 DNA reads TGCGCCAGCAGGCGAGAATATAGCACAGATACGCAGTATTTT.